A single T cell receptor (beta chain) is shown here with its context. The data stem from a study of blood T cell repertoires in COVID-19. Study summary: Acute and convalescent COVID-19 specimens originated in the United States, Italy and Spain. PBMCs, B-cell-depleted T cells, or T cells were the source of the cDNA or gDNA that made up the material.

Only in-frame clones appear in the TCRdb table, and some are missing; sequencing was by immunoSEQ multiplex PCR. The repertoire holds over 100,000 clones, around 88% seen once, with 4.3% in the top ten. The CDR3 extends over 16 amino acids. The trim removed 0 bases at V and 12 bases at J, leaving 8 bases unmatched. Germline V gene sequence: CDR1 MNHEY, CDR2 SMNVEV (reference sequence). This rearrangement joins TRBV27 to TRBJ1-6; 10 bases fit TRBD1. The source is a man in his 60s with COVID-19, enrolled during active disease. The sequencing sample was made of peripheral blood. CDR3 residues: CASSLSIPGQGIPLHF. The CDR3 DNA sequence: TGTGCCAGCAGTTTATCGATACCGGGACAGGGGATACCCCTCCACTTT.